Listed here are 21 T cell receptor beta chains from one sample, sequenced in a study of response to subunit inactivated influenza vaccine. TCRdb recomputed calls from the RT-PCR reads with MiXCR, one row per CDR3 protein. The sample shows 300,000 to 350,000 distinct CDR3 sequences, around a fifth of them seen only once. Sequencing was performed on PBMCs from blood, taken approximately 22 months after vaccination. All receptors derive from a man aged 50 to 69 who received an inactivated influenza vaccine.

The chain links TRBV5-1 to TRBJ1-1; 9 bases agree with TRBD1. From germline, CDR1 is SGHRS and CDR2 YFSETQ. This CDR3 has 14 residues. Losses at the gene ends were 2 bases for V and 5 bases for J; bases not matched to a gene: 4. This CDR3 reads CASSLQDRGTEAFF. The CDR3 coding sequence is TGCGCCAGCAGCTTACAGGACAGGGGTACTGAAGCTTTCTTT.

The chain carries TRBV7-9 and TRBJ1-1; D is undetermined. V was clipped by 2 bases and J by 1 base, with 14 bases between them. CDR3 length: 16 amino acids. Germline assignment: CDR1 SEHNR and CDR2 FQNEAQ (reference sequence). Here the CDR3 DNA reads TGTGCCAGCAGCTTATTAGTTGTTGCAGCGAACACTGAAGCTTTCTTT. This codes for CASSLLVVAANTEAFF.

This clonotype was counted at least ten times. The chain carries TRBV25-1 and TRBJ2-5, with 9 bases aligning to TRBD1. Germline CDR1 is MGHDK and CDR2 is SYGVNS. Trimming cost V 1 base and J 6 bases; bases outside gene matches: 12. The CDR3 loop spans 17 amino acids. CDR3 in amino acids: CASSESIGQGLKQTQYF. The CDR3 DNA reads as TGTGCCAGCAGTGAATCTATAGGACAGGGGTTAAAACAGACCCAGTACTTC.

This clonotype was counted ten times or more. This chain uses TRBV29-1 with TRBJ1-1, with D perhaps TRBD1 (5 bases). Germline V gene sequence: CDR1 SQVTM, CDR2 ANQGSEA. The CDR3 spans 19 residues. Between the trimmed V and J ends, which lost 2 bases and 5 bases, there was a span of 30 bases. As DNA, the CDR3 is TGCAGCGTTGAAATGGGAACTCCCCGACGGGGACCGCCTGGGACTGAAGCTTTCTTT. The encoded protein is CSVEMGTPRRGPPGTEAFF.

This clonotype appeared many times. This sequence joins TRBV4-3 and TRBJ1-4; 9 bases line up with TRBD1. Germline V gene sequence: CDR1 LGHNA, CDR2 YSLEER. The ends lost 0 bases at V and 5 bases at J; junction bases unmatched: 4. The CDR3 extends over 16 amino acids. The CDR3, as DNA: TGCGCCAGCAGCCAAGATCGGGGGACAGGGAATGAAAAACTGTTTTTT. This translates into CASSQDRGTGNEKLFF.

The table lists this clonotype with a count of one. V usage is TRBV28 and J usage is TRBJ2-7; 9 bases match TRBD2. This CDR3 region has 14 residues. CDR1 is MDHEN and CDR2 is SYDVKM in the germline V gene. V was clipped by 4 bases and J by 5 bases; unmatched bases: 6. CDR3 sequence: CASSSIAGVDEQYF. CDR3 sequence (DNA): TGTGCCAGCAGTTCCATAGCGGGAGTGGACGAGCAGTACTTC.

This chain connects TRBV7-9 to TRBJ2-3; tentative D call: TRBD2 (6 bases). The V end was cut by 6 bases, the J end by 1 base, with 11 bases between. The CDR3 contains 14 residues. Germline V CDR1 and CDR2: SEHNR, FQNEAQ (reference sequence). CDR3 nucleotides: TGTGCCAGCAGACGACTAGGCGGCACAGATACGCAGTATTTT. Translated, it gives CASRRLGGTDTQYF.

This clonotype was seen more than once but under ten times. The chain combines TRBV7-9 with TRBJ1-1; 7 bases are a match to TRBD1. Per the germline V gene, CDR1 is SEHNR and CDR2 is FQNEAQ (reference sequence). This CDR3 contains 17 residues. V was pared by 5 bases and J by 2 bases, with 14 bases of the junction left unmatched. The CDR3 loop reads CASSDRQGGSSNTEAFF. The CDR3 bases are TGTGCCAGCAGCGACCGACAGGGAGGCAGCTCAAACACTGAAGCTTTCTTT. The whole variable domain, filled in from reference TRBV7-9 and TRBJ1-1, reads DTGVSQNPRHKITKRGQNVTFRCDPISEHNRLYWYRQTLGQGPEFLTYFQNEAQLEKSRLLSDRFSAERPKGSFSTLEIQRTEQGDSAMYLCASSDRQGGSSNTEAFFGQGTRLTVV.

A few counts support this clonotype. The V call is TRBV20-1, the J call TRBJ1-3, with a possible D match to TRBD1 (6 bases). This CDR3 has 15 residues. Trimming stripped 0 bases from V and 2 bases from J, with 11 bases between. The germline V gene encodes CDR1 DFQATT and CDR2 SNEGSKA (reference sequence). The CDR3 reads CSARDTGTPGNTIYF. The CDR3 DNA is TGCAGTGCTAGAGATACGGGGACACCTGGAAACACCATATATTTT.

This clonotype occurred many times. J is TRBJ1-6 and V is TRBV7-8; D not certain. V was pared by 5 bases and J by 0 bases, with 8 bases between. Per germline, CDR1 SGHVS and CDR2 FQNEAQ. The CDR3 contains 15 residues. CDR3 amino acids: CASSPSFSYNSPLHF. The CDR3 DNA follows: TGTGCCAGCAGCCCGTCATTCTCCTATAATTCACCCCTCCACTTT. The whole variable domain, remainder taken from reference TRBV7-8 and TRBJ1-6, is GAGVSQSPRYKVAKRGQDVALRCDPISGHVSLFWYQQALGQGPEFLTYFQNEAQLDKSGLPSDRFFAERPEGSVSTLKIQRTQQEDSAVYLCASSPSFSYNSPLHFGNGTRLTVT.

In this sample, this clonotype turned up a few times. This CDR3 reads CASSGGQKTYGYTF. CDR3 nucleotide sequence: TGTGCCAGCAGCGGGGGACAGAAGACCTATGGCTACACCTTC. The V gene is TRBV5-6, the J gene TRBJ1-2; 7 bases match TRBD1. Germline-derived CDR1 and CDR2 are SGHDT and YYEEEE. The CDR3 covers 14 residues. V dropped 4 bases and J dropped 4; count of bases not matched to a gene: 7.

This clonotype was counted between two and nine times. The chain joins TRBV12-3 or TRBV12-4 to TRBJ2-5; D gene uncertain. With 2 bases removed from V and 1 base from J, the gap between germline ends came to 11 bases. This CDR3 has 15 amino acids. CDR3 nucleotide sequence: TGTGCCAGCAGTTTACGGGCTAATCTCCAAGAGACCCAGTACTTC. This encodes CASSLRANLQETQYF.

In this sample, this clonotype turned up a few times. The chain carries TRBV9 and TRBJ2-1, with TRBD1 matching over 8 bases. With 0 bases clipped from V and 6 bases from J, the junction kept 2 bases outside the gene matches. The length of the CDR3 is 14 residues. The germline V gene encodes CDR1 SGDLS and CDR2 YYNGEE. The CDR3 DNA reads TGTGCCAGCAGCGTAGGGACAGGGACCAATGAGCAGTTCTTC. Its translation: CASSVGTGTNEQFF.

V gene TRBV12-3 or TRBV12-4 combines with J gene TRBJ2-1; either TRBD1 or TRBD2 may fit D (5 bases each). CDR3 length: 15 residues. The V and J ends lost 7 bases and 0 bases respectively, with 13 bases between them. The CDR3 DNA follows: TGTGCCAGCACACGGGACGGAAGCTCCTACAATGAGCAGTTCTTC. This codes for CASTRDGSSYNEQFF.

This clonotype was counted only a few times. The gene calls are TRBV20-1 and TRBJ2-1; 10 positions agree with TRBD1. Germline assignment: CDR1 DFQATT and CDR2 SNEGSKA (reference sequence). Trimming cost V 6 bases and J 5 bases; bases outside gene matches: 13. This CDR3 spans 16 amino acids. CDR3 sequence: CSAQPLGQGVHNEQFF. The CDR3, as DNA: TGCAGTGCCCAGCCCCTCGGACAGGGGGTACACAATGAGCAGTTCTTC.

The chain recombines TRBV18 with TRBJ1-6, with 9 bases identical to TRBD1. This CDR3 has 16 residues. Germline V gene data show CDR1 as KGHSH and CDR2 as LQKENI. Losses at the gene ends were 2 bases for V and 1 base for J; bases not matched to a gene: 0. The CDR3 DNA reads TGTGCCAGCTCACCAGGGACAGGGTCCTATAATTCACCCCTCCACTTT. It codes for CASSPGTGSYNSPLHF.

The V call is TRBV10-3, the J call TRBJ2-7, with 12 bases fitting TRBD2. Germline CDR1 and CDR2: ENHRY and SYGVKD. The CDR3 has 17 residues. The ends lost 6 bases at V and 4 bases at J; junction bases unmatched: 13. The CDR3 is CAISEPSGRAPSYEQYF. The CDR3 DNA follows: TGTGCCATCAGCGAACCTAGCGGGAGGGCCCCCTCATACGAGCAGTACTTC.

The CDR3 protein is CSARSGTQSEKLFF. The CDR3, as DNA: TGCAGTGCGCGTTCCGGGACACAGAGTGAAAAACTGTTTTTT. The chain recombines TRBV20-1 with TRBJ1-4, with D possibly being TRBD1 (6 bases). The CDR3 contains 14 residues. V lost 6 bases and J 7 bases, leaving 18 bases between the germline ends. Germline-derived CDR1 and CDR2 are DFQATT and SNEGSKA (reference sequence).

This clonotype has at least ten counts. The V and J genes are TRBV13 and TRBJ2-4; 7 bases align to TRBD1. There are 12 residues in the CDR3. The germline gives CDR1 PRHDT, CDR2 FYEKMQ (reference sequence). With 5 bases clipped from V and 12 bases from J, the junction kept 7 bases outside the gene matches. CDR3: CASSEMGQSQYF. CDR3 DNA: TGTGCCAGCAGCGAGATGGGACAGTCTCAGTACTTC. Looking up the rest from reference TRBV13 and TRBJ2-4 gives the full variable domain: AAGVIQSPRHLIKEKRETATLKCYPIPRHDTVYWYQQGPGQDPQFLISFYEKMQSDKGSIPDRFSAQQFSDYHSELNMSSLELGDSALYFCASSEMGQSQYFGAGTRLSVL.

This clonotype was counted many times. The chain uses TRBV4-2 and TRBJ2-5; D remains unclear. The CDR3 runs 14 residues. The V and J ends lost 2 bases and 5 bases respectively, with 12 bases between them. Per germline, CDR1 LGHNA and CDR2 YNFKEQ. In DNA, the CDR3 is TGTGCCAGCAGCCAAAATGACGGATTGGAGACCCAGTACTTC. This codes for CASSQNDGLETQYF.

This clonotype was recorded at least ten times. The chain employs TRBV6-2 or TRBV6-3 and TRBJ1-1; tentatively, D is TRBD1 (6 bases). Trimming took off 5 bases at V and 5 bases at J, with 18 bases between the two ends. The CDR3 runs to 15 residues. Germline values: CDR1 MNHEY, CDR2 SVGEGT. CDR3 sequence reads: CASSRSRDTPTEAFF. The DNA of the CDR3 is TGTGCCAGCAGTAGAAGCCGGGACACCCCGACTGAAGCTTTCTTT.